The rows below give T cell receptor beta chains drawn from one sample of a study of response to subunit inactivated influenza vaccine. TCRdb re-derived calls from the RT-PCR reads in MiXCR, one entry per CDR3 protein. The top ten clones hold approximately 10% of a sample with around 850,000 distinct CDR3 sequences, approximately 17% of them seen once. Sample: PBMCs from blood, taken 4 to 6 days after vaccination. All receptors come from a man in his forties or fifties who received an inactivated influenza vaccine. CDR3s include the opening cysteine and the closing phenylalanine or tryptophan. The order of the fields is clone size, V gene, D gene, CDR3 length, J gene, CDR3 DNA, CDR3 protein. A D gene is named only where the DNA matches it firmly. The listing skips clone size in some rows; elsewhere it reads once, few, many or a size class.

many	TRBV29-1	-	13	TRBJ2-7	TGCAGCGTTGAAAAGGAATCGACCTACGAGCAGTACTTC	CSVEKESTYEQYF
few	TRBV15	-	15	TRBJ1-1	TGTGCCACCAGCAGAGAAGACAGGCACCACACTGAAGCTTTCTTT	CATSREDRHHTEAFF
-	TRBV6-2/TRBV6-3	-	14	TRBJ2-7	TGTGCCAGCGACATGACCGCCTTCTCCTACGAGCAGTACTTC	CASDMTAFSYEQYF
-	TRBV6-2/TRBV6-3	TRBD1	13	TRBJ1-5	TGTGCCAGCACCGGGACAGTAGATCGGCCCCAGCATTTT	CASTGTVDRPQHF
-	TRBV27	TRBD2	15	TRBJ2-2	TGTGCCAGCAGCAGGGATCTAGCGGGAGTCGGGGAGCTGTTTTTT	CASSRDLAGVGELFF
-	TRBV7-8	TRBD2	18	TRBJ2-5	TGTGCCAGCAGCTTTCCCCTTTTCCCTCTAGCGGGGGAAGAGACCCAGTACTTC	CASSFPLFPLAGEETQYF
few	TRBV27	TRBD1	17	TRBJ2-2	TGTGCCAGCAGTTTAGACTCAGACAGGGGGCGCACCGGGGAGCTGTTTTTT	CASSLDSDRGRTGELFF
many	TRBV29-1	-	14	TRBJ2-7	TGCAGCGTTGAAGGAGACGGGAGTTCCTACGAGCAGTACTTC	CSVEGDGSSYEQYF
few	TRBV7-2	-	13	TRBJ1-4	TGTGCCAGCAGCTTAGGCACCCAGGAAAAACTGTTTTTT	CASSLGTQEKLFF
-	TRBV10-3	-	11	TRBJ2-7	TGTGCCATCAGTCCAGCCAACGAGCAGTACTTC	CAISPANEQYF
few	TRBV28	-	15	TRBJ1-4	TGTGCCAGCAGTTTAGAGCCGGACTTGGGGGAAAAACTGTTTTTT	CASSLEPDLGEKLFF
few	TRBV7-4	-	17	TRBJ2-3	TGTGCCAGCAGCGACCCCCGGGGCTGGGTCCCTACAGATACGCAGTATTTT	CASSDPRGWVPTDTQYF
few	TRBV27	TRBD1	22	TRBJ2-1	TGTGCCAGCAGTTTATCGTTTCCCCCGGGACAGGGGGCAGTCACGGAATACAATGAGCAGTTCTTC	CASSLSFPPGQGAVTEYNEQFF
many	TRBV6-5	-	14	TRBJ2-1	TGTGCCAGCAGTTACTCTTTCGATTACAATGAGCAGTTCTTC	CASSYSFDYNEQFF
-	TRBV7-9	-	15	TRBJ2-5	TGTGCCAGCAGCTCCGGAGCTGGATCCCAAGAGACCCAGTACTTC	CASSSGAGSQETQYF
-	TRBV20-1	TRBD2	16	TRBJ2-2	TGCAGTGCTAGAGATTCGGGGAGGGGTGGCACCGGGGAGCTGTTTTTT	CSARDSGRGGTGELFF
-	TRBV28	-	14	TRBJ2-7	TGTGCCAGCAGTGGCTCCCCGTTTAGGGCCGAGCAGTACTTC	CASSGSPFRAEQYF
many	TRBV7-2	-	14	TRBJ1-5	TGTGCCAGCAGTTTCCTACAGGGAGGGCAGCCCCAGCATTTT	CASSFLQGGQPQHF
-	TRBV18	TRBD1	15	TRBJ1-3	TGTGCCAGCTCCCCCCCCGGACAGGCTGGAAACACCATATATTTT	CASSPPGQAGNTIYF
few	TRBV18	TRBD1	17	TRBJ2-7	TGTGCCAGCTCACCACCGGGACAGGGGTCTCACTCCTACGAGCAGTACTTC	CASSPPGQGSHSYEQYF
-	TRBV10-3	TRBD1	15	TRBJ2-2	TGTGCCATCAGGGGGACAGGGGCGAACACCGGGGAGCTGTTTTTT	CAIRGTGANTGELFF
many	TRBV11-2	TRBD2	18	TRBJ2-1	TGTGCCAGCAGCTTAAGTCTGTTTTTGGCTAGCGGGAGGGATGAGCAGTTCTTC	CASSLSLFLASGRDEQFF
-	TRBV4-3	-	15	TRBJ1-6	TGCGCCAGCAGCCAAGATCCACGGTTAAATTCACCCCTCCACTTT	CASSQDPRLNSPLHF
few	TRBV6-1	-	14	TRBJ2-3	TGTGCCAGCAGCCCCTCAAATAGCCGGGATCCGCAGTATTTT	CASSPSNSRDPQYF
-	TRBV18	TRBD2	16	TRBJ2-7	TGTGCCAGCTCACCCACTCAACTAGCGGGATACTACGAGCAGTACTTC	CASSPTQLAGYYEQYF
few	TRBV29-1	-	14	TRBJ1-4	TGCAGCGTTACCGGGAGAGCAACTAATGAAAAACTGTTTTTT	CSVTGRATNEKLFF
many	TRBV12-3/TRBV12-4	-	14	TRBJ1-6	TGTGCCAGCAGTCGTCAGGGGTATAATTCACCCCTCCACTTT	CASSRQGYNSPLHF
-	TRBV20-1	-	16	TRBJ1-6	TGCAGTGCTCTACAGTTACAGGGATGGTTGAATTCACCCCTCCACTTT	CSALQLQGWLNSPLHF
-	TRBV6-1	TRBD1	16	TRBJ2-7	TGTGCCAGCAGTGGAGAGGGGGCCCAACGAACCTACGAGCAGTACTTC	CASSGEGAQRTYEQYF
many	TRBV12-3/TRBV12-4	-	12	TRBJ2-7	TGTGCCAGCAGTAAGCCCGCCTACGAGCAGTACTTC	CASSKPAYEQYF
-	TRBV7-9	-	12	TRBJ2-7	TGTGCCGCCGGGGTAGGCCCCTACGAGCAGTACTTC	CAAGVGPYEQYF
few	TRBV9	TRBD2	17	TRBJ2-3	TGTGCCAGCAGCGTAGGACTAGCGGGGTCCATGGCAGATACGCAGTATTTT	CASSVGLAGSMADTQYF
-	TRBV10-3	-	14	TRBJ1-2	TGTGCCATCAGTGAGTCTGGGGCAGGATATGGCTACACCTTC	CAISESGAGYGYTF
few	TRBV7-9	-	14	TRBJ2-1	TGTGCCAGCAGGGGGGGTCTAGCGACCAATGAGCAGTTCTTC	CASRGGLATNEQFF
few	TRBV5-1	TRBD1	18	TRBJ2-6	TGCGCCAGCAGCTTAACCGGGACAGCCCTCTCTGGGGCCAACGTCCTGACTTTC	CASSLTGTALSGANVLTF
-	TRBV20-1	-	13	TRBJ1-6	TGCAGTGCCCCCGTTAGCTATAATTCACCCCTCCACTTT	CSAPVSYNSPLHF
many	TRBV5-1	-	15	TRBJ1-1	TGCGCCAGCAGCTTGGCCACAGCTAGAAACACTGAAGCTTTCTTT	CASSLATARNTEAFF
few	TRBV15	-	15	TRBJ2-3	TGTGCCACCAGCAGAGGAAGTTTGGAAACGCGACGGGAGTATTTT	CATSRGSLETRREYF
few	TRBV6-1	-	15	TRBJ2-7	TGTGCCAGCAGTCCCCCGACCGAAAGCTCCTACGAGCAGTACTTC	CASSPPTESSYEQYF
few	TRBV11-2	-	13	TRBJ2-2	TGTGCCAGCAGCTGGGTAGACACCGGGGAGCTGTTTTTT	CASSWVDTGELFF
-	TRBV28	TRBD1	15	TRBJ2-7	TGTGCCAGCAGTGGACAGGGGGCGGGAGCCTACGAGCAGTACTTC	CASSGQGAGAYEQYF
many	TRBV27	TRBD1	13	TRBJ2-7	TGTGCCAGCAGCGCCGGGACAGGGTACGAGCAGTACTTC	CASSAGTGYEQYF
many	TRBV29-1	-	13	TRBJ1-2	TGCAGCGTTGACTCTTGGATTCCCTATGGCTACACCTTC	CSVDSWIPYGYTF
few	TRBV15	-	13	TRBJ1-1	TGTGCCACCAGCTCGCCGGATAACACTGAAGCTTTCTTT	CATSSPDNTEAFF
-	TRBV18	-	18	TRBJ2-3	TGTGCCAGCTCACCTATACAAACAGACGGACTTACCACAGATACGCAGTATTTT	CASSPIQTDGLTTDTQYF
few	TRBV10-3	TRBD1	13	TRBJ2-7	TGTGCCATCAGTCCAGGGGGCAAGAACGAGCAGTACTTC	CAISPGGKNEQYF
many	TRBV7-2	TRBD1	14	TRBJ1-1	TGTGCCAGCAGAGAAGACAGGGGGCACACTGAAGCTTTCTTT	CASREDRGHTEAFF
few	TRBV7-2	-	15	TRBJ2-7	TGTGCCAGCAGCTTGAGGAACAACCGGGCGGTGGAGCAGTACTTC	CASSLRNNRAVEQYF
many	TRBV7-9	-	13	TRBJ2-7	TGTGCCAGCAGCTCTCTTGGGGGTTACGAGCAGTACTTC	CASSSLGGYEQYF
-	TRBV7-2	TRBD2	15	TRBJ2-7	TGTGCCAGCAGCCGTCGAGCGGGAGAGTCCTACGAGCAGTACTTC	CASSRRAGESYEQYF
few	TRBV20-1	-	14	TRBJ1-2	TGCAGTGCTAGAGAAAGGGCCATGGGGGATGGCTACACCTTC	CSARERAMGDGYTF
few	TRBV12-3/TRBV12-4	-	12	TRBJ2-7	TGTGCCAGCGCTCAACAGGGTAGAAAGCAGTACTTC	CASAQQGRKQYF
many	TRBV5-1	TRBD2	16	TRBJ2-7	TGCGCCAGCAGCTTGGATGGTCAAAGCGGGAGGCAAGGGCAGTACTTC	CASSLDGQSGRQGQYF
-	TRBV20-1	TRBD2	17	TRBJ2-1	TGCAGTGCTAGAGCCCCTTGGACTAGCGGGAGGGCCGAAGAGCAGTTCTTC	CSARAPWTSGRAEEQFF
many	TRBV5-6	-	11	TRBJ2-7	TGTGCCAGCAGCTTAAACCACGAGCAGTACTTC	CASSLNHEQYF